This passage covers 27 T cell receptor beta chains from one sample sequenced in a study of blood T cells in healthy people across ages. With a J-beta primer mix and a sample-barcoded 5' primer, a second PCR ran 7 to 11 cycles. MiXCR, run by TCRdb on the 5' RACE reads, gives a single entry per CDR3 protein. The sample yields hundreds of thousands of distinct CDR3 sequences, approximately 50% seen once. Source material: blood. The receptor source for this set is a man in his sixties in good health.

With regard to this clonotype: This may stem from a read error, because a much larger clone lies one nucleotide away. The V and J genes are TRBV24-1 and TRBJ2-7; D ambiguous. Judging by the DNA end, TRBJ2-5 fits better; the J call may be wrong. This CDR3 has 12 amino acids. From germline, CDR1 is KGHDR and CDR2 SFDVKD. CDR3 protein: CATSDFGETQYF. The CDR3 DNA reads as TGTGCCACCAGTGATTTCGGGGAGACCCAGTACTTC.

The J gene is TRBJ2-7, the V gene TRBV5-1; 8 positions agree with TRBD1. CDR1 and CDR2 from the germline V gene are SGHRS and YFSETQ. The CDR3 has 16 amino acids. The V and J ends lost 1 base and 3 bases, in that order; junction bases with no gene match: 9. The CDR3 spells CASSLRPLGQGYEQYF. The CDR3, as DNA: TGCGCCAGCAGCTTGCGACCTCTAGGACAGGGCTACGAGCAGTACTTC.

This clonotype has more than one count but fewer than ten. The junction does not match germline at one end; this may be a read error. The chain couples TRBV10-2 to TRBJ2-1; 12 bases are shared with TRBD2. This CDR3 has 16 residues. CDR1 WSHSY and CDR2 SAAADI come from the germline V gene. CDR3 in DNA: TGTGCCGGTCCCGGGGCTAGCGGGGGGGTTGGCAATGAGCAGTTCTTC. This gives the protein CAGPGASGGVGNEQFF.

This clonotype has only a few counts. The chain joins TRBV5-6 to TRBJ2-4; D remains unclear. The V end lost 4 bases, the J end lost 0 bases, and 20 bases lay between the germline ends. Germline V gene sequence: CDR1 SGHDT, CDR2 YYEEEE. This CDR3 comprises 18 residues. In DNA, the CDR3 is TGTGCCAGCAGCCTAAAAATCCAAGGTGGGCTAGCCAAAAACATTCAGTACTTC. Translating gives CASSLKIQGGLAKNIQYF.

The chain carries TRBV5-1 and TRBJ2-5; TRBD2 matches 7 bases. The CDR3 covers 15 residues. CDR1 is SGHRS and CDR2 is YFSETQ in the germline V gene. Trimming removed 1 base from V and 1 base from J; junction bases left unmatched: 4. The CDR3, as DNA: TGCGCCAGCAGCTTGTCCGGGACTACCCAAGAGACCCAGTACTTC. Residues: CASSLSGTTQETQYF.

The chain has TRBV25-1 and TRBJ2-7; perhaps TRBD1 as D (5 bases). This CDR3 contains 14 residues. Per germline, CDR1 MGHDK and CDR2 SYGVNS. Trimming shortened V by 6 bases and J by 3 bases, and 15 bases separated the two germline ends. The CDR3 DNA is TGTGCCAGCAGAGGGGATTTTTGGGGCTACGAGCAGTACTTC. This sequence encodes CASRGDFWGYEQYF.

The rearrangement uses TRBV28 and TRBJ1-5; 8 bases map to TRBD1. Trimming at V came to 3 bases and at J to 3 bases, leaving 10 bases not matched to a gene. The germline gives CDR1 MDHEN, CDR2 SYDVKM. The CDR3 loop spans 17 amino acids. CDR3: CASSLPGQANFNQPQHF. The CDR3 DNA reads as TGTGCCAGCAGTTTGCCGGGACAGGCGAATTTCAATCAGCCCCAGCATTTT.

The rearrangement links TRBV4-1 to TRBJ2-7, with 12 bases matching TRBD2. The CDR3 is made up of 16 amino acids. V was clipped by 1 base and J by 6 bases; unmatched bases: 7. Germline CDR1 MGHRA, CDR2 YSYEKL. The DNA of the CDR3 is TGCGCCAGCAGCCAAGCGGCTAGCGGGGGGGCCGGCGAGCAGTACTTC. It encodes CASSQAASGGAGEQYF.

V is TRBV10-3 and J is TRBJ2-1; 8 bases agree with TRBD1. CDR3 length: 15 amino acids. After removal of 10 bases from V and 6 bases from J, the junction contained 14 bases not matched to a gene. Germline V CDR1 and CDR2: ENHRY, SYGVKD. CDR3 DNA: TGTGCCACCACTAATCCTACAGGGGGAGGCAATGAGCAGTTCTTC. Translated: CATTNPTGGGNEQFF.

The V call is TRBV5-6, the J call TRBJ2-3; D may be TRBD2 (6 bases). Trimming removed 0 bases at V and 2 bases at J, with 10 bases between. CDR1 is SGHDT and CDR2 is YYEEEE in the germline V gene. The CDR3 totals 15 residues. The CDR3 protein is CASSLAAGLTDTQYF. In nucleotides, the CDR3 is TGTGCCAGCAGCTTGGCTGCGGGACTCACAGATACGCAGTATTTT.

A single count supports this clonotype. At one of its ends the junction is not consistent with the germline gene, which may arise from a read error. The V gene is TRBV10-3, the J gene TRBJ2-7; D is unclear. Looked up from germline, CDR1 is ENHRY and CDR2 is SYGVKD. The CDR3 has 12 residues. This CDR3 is CAISELLDEQYF. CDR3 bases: TGTGCCATCAGCGAGTTACTGGACGAGCAGTACTTC.

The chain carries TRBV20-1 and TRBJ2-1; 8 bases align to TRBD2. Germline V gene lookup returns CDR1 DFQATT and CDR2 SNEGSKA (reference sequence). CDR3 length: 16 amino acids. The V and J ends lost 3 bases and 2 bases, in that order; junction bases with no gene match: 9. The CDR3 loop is CSARSPRGGPYNEQFF. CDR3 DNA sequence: TGCAGTGCTAGGAGTCCCCGGGGGGGCCCCTACAATGAGCAGTTCTTC.

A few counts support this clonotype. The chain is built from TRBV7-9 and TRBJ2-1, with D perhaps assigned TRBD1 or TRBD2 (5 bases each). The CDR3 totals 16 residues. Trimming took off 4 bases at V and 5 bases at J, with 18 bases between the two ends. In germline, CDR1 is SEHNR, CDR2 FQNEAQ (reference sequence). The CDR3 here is CASSSPHGTYHNEQFF. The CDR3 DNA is TGTGCCAGCAGCTCACCACACGGGACGTATCACAATGAGCAGTTCTTC.

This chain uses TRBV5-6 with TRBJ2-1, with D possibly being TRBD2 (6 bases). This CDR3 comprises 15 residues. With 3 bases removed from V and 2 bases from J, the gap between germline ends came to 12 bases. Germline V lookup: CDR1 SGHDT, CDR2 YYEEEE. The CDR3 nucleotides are TGTGCCAGCAGCTCGGGACTCCAGACCTACAATGAGCAGTTCTTC. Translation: CASSSGLQTYNEQFF.

The CDR3 loop reads CASRRDYSYEQYF. Written as DNA, the CDR3 is TGTGCCAGCAGGCGGGACTATTCCTACGAGCAGTACTTC. The chain joins TRBV12-3 or TRBV12-4 to TRBJ2-7; 7 nucleotides match TRBD2. J was trimmed by 1 base and V by 6 bases; bases with no gene match: 3. The length of the CDR3 is 13 residues.

In DNA, the CDR3 is TGCGCCAGCAGAGGACAAGACACCGGGGAGCTGTTTTTT. This gives the protein CASRGQDTGELFF. This chain links TRBV5-1 with TRBJ2-2, with D perhaps matching TRBD1 (5 bases). Trimming removed 5 bases at V and 3 bases at J, with 8 bases between. From germline, CDR1 is SGHRS and CDR2 YFSETQ. The CDR3 is made up of 13 amino acids.

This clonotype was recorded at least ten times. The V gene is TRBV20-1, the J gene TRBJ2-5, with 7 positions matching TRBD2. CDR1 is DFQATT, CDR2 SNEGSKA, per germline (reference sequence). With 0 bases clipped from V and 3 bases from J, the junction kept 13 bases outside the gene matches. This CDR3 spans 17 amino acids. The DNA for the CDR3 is TGCAGTGCTAGAGATCTGCGGCGAAGGGAGGGGAAAGAGACCCAGTACTTC. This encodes CSARDLRRREGKETQYF.

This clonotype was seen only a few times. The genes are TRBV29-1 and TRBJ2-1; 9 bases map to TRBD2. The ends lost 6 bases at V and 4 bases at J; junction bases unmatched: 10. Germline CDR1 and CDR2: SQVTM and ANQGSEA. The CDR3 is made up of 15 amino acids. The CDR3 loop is CSVEGLAHPYNEQFF. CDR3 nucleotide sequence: TGCAGCGTGGAGGGACTAGCTCACCCTTACAATGAGCAGTTCTTC.

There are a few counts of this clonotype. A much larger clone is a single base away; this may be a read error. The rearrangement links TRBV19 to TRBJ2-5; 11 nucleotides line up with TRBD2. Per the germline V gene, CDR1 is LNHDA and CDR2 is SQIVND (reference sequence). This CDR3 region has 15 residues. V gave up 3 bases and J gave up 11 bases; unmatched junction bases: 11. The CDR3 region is CASSMTSGALNEQYF. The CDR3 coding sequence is TGTGCCAGTAGTATGACTAGCGGGGCCCTTAATGAGCAGTACTTC.

In DNA form, the CDR3 reads TGTGCCAGCAGCTTGCAGGCGCAGGCCCTGTACAATGAGCAGTTCTTC. Amino acids: CASSLQAQALYNEQFF. The V and J genes are TRBV7-2 and TRBJ2-1; D unclear. Looked up from germline, CDR1 is SGHTA and CDR2 is FQGNSA. CDR3 length equals 16 residues. The V end lost 3 bases, the J end lost 4 bases, and 16 bases lay between the germline ends.

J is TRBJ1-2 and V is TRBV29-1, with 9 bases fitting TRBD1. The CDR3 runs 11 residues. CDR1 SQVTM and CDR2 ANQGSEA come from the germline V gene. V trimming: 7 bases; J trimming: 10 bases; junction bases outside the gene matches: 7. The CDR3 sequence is CSARTGEVYTF. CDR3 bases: TGCAGCGCGAGGACAGGGGAGGTCTACACCTTC.

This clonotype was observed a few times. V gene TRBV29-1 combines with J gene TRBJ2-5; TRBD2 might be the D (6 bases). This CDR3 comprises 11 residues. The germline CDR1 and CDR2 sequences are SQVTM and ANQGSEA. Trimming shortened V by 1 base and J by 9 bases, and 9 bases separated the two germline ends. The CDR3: CSVEGGGAQYF. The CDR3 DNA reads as TGCAGCGTTGAAGGAGGAGGGGCCCAGTACTTC.

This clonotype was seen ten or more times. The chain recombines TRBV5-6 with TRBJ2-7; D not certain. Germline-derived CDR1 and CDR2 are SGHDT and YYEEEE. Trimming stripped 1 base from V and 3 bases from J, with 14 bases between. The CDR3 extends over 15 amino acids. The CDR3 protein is CASSLQGRIIYEQYF. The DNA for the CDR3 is TGTGCCAGCAGCTTGCAAGGCAGGATAATCTACGAGCAGTACTTC. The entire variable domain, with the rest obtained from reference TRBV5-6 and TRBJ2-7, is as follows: DAGVTQSPTHLIKTRGQQVTLRCSPKSGHDTVSWYQQALGQGPQFIFQYYEEEERQRGNFPDRFSGHQFPNYSSELNVNALLLGDSALYLCASSLQGRIIYEQYFGPGTRLTVT.

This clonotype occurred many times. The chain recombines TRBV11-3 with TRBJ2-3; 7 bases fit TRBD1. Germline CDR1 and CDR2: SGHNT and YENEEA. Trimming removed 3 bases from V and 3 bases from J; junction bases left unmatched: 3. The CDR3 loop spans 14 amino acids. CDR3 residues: CASSFGRGTDTQYF. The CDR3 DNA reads TGTGCCAGCAGCTTCGGCAGGGGGACAGATACGCAGTATTTT.

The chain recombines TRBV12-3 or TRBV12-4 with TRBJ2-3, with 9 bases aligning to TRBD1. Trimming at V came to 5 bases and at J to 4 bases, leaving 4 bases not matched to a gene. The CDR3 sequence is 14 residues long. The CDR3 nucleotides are TGTGCCAGCAGTCGACAGGGGGGGTCAGATACGCAGTATTTT. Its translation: CASSRQGGSDTQYF.

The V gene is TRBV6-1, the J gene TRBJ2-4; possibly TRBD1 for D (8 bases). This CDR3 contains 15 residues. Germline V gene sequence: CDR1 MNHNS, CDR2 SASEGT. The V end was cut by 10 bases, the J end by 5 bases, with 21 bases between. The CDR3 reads CATFTGGAGENIQYF. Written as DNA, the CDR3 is TGTGCCACCTTTACAGGGGGGGCTGGGGAAAACATTCAGTACTTC.

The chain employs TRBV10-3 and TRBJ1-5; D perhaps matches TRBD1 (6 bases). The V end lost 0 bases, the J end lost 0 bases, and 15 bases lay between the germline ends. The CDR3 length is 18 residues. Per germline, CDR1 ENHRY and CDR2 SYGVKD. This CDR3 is CAISESGRTDSSNQPQHF. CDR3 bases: TGTGCCATCAGTGAGTCGGGGAGGACAGACAGTAGCAATCAGCCCCAGCATTTT.